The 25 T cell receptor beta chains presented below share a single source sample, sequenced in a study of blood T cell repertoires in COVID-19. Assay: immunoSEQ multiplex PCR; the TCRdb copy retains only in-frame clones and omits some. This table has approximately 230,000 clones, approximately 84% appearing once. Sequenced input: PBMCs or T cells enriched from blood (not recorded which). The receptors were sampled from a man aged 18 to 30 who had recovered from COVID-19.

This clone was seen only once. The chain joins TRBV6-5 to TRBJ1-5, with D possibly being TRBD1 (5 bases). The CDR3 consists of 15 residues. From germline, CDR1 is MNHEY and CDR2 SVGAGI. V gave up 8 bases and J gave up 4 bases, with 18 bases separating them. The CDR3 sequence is CASRFHDRENQPQHF. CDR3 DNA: TGTGCCAGCCGCTTCCACGACAGAGAGAATCAGCCCCAGCATTTT.

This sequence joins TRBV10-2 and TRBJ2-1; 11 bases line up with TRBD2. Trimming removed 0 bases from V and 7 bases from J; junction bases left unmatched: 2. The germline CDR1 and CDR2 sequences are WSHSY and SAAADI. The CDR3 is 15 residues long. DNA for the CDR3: TGCGCCAGCAGTGAGTCACTAGCGGGAGTGAATGAGCAGTTCTTC. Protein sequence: CASSESLAGVNEQFF.

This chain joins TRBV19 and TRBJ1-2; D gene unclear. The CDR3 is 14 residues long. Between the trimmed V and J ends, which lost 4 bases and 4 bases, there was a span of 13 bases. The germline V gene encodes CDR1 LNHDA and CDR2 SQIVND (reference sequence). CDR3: CASSTAGGPYGYTF. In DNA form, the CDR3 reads TGTGCCAGTAGTACCGCGGGTGGCCCCTATGGCTACACCTTC.

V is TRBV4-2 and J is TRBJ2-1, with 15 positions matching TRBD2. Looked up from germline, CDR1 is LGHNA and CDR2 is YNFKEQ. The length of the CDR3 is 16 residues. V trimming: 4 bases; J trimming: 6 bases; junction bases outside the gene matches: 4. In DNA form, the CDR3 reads TGTGCCAGCAGCCCCTGGACTAGCGGGGGGGCCAATGAGCAGTTCTTC. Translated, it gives CASSPWTSGGANEQFF.

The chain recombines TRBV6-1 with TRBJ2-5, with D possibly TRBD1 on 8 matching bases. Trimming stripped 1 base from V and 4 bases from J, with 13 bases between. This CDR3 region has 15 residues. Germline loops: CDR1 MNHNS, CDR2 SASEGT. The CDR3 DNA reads TGTGCCAGCAGTGAAGGACAGGGGAGGGGAGAGACCCAGTACTTC. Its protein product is CASSEGQGRGETQYF.

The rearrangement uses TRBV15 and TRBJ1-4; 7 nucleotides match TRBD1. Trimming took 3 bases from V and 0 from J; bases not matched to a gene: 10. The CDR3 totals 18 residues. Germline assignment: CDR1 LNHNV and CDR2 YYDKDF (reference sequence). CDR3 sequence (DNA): TGTGCCACCAGCAGTAAGGAGGGACAGCCAACAACTAATGAAAAACTGTTTTTT. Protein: CATSSKEGQPTTNEKLFF.

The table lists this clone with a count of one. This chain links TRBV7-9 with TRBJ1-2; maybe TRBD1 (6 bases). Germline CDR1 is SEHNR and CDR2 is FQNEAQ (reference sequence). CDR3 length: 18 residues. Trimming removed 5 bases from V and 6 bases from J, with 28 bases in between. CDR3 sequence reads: CASSNDHRESSKTDGYTF. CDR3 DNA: TGTGCCAGCAGCAATGACCACAGGGAATCCTCTAAGACGGATGGCTACACCTTC.

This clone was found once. CDR3 in amino acids: CASSGSGRETQYF. In nucleotides, the CDR3 is TGCGCCAGCAGTGGGTCGGGGCGTGAGACCCAGTACTTC. The rearrangement joins TRBV10-1 to TRBJ2-5, with D possibly being TRBD1 or TRBD2 (5 bases each). Trimming stripped 4 bases from V and 5 bases from J, with 11 bases between. This CDR3 has 13 amino acids. Germline V gene lookup returns CDR1 WNHNN and CDR2 SYGVQD (reference sequence).

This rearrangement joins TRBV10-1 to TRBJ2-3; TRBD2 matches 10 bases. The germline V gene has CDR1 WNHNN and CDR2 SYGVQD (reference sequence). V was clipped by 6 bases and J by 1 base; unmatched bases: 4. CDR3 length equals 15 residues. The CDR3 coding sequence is TGCGCCAGCAGCCCCGGGACTAGCGGCACAGATACGCAGTATTTT. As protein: CASSPGTSGTDTQYF.

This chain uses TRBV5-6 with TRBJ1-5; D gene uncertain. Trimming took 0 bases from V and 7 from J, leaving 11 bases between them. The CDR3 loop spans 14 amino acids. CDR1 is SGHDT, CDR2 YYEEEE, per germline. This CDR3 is CASSLGLGSQPQHF. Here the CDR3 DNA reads TGTGCCAGCAGCTTGGGGTTGGGGAGCCAGCCCCAGCATTTT.

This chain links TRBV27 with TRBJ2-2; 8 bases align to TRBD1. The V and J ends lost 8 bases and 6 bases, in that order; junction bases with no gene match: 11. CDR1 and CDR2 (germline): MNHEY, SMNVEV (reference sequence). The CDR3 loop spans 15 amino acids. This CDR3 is CASGLQGVGSGELFF. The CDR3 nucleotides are TGTGCCAGCGGGTTACAGGGGGTAGGGTCCGGGGAGCTGTTTTTT.

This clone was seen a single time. CDR3 bases: TGTGCCAGCAGTTACGCGGGAGCAGATACGCAGTATTTT. Translating it yields CASSYAGADTQYF. The rearrangement uses TRBV6-5 and TRBJ2-3; TRBD2 agrees at 7 bases. The CDR3 loop spans 13 amino acids. The germline gives CDR1 MNHEY, CDR2 SVGAGI. With V trimmed by 2 bases and J by 4 bases, 0 bases remained unmatched.

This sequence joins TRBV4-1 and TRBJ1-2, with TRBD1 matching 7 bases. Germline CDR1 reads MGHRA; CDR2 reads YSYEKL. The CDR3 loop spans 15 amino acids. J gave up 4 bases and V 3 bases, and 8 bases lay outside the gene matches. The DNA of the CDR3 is TGCGCCAGCAGCCAGTCTGAGGGGGCCGTCTATGGCTACACCTTC. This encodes CASSQSEGAVYGYTF.

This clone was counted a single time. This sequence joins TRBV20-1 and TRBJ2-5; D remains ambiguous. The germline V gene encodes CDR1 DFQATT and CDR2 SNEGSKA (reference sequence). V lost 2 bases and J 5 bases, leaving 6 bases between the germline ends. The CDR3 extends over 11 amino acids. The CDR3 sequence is CSARYRETQYF. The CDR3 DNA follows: TGCAGTGCTAGATACCGGGAGACCCAGTACTTC.

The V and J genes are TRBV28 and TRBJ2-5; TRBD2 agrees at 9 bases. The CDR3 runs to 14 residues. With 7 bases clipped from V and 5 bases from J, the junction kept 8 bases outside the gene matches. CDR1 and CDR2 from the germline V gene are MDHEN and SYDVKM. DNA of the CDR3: TGTGCCAGCAAGGCGGGACTAGCTAGCGAGACCCAGTACTTC. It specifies CASKAGLASETQYF.

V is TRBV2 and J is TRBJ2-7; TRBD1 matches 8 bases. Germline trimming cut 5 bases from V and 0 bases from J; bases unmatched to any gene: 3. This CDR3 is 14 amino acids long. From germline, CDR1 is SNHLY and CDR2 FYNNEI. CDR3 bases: TGTGCCAGCAGTTTACAGGGGGTCTCCTACGAGCAGTACTTC. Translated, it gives CASSLQGVSYEQYF. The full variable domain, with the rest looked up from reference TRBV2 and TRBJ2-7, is EPEVTQTPSHQVTQMGQEVILRCVPISNHLYFYWYRQILGQKVEFLVSFYNNEISEKSEIFDDQFSVERPDGSNFTLKIRSTKLEDSAMYFCASSLQGVSYEQYFGPGTRLTVT.

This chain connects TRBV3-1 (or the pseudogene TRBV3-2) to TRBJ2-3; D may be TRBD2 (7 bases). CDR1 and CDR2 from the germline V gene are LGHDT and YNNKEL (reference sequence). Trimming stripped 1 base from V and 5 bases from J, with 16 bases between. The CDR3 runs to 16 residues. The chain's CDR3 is CASSQAARGPGDTQYF. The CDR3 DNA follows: TGTGCCAGCAGCCAAGCTGCGCGGGGGCCTGGAGATACGCAGTATTTT.

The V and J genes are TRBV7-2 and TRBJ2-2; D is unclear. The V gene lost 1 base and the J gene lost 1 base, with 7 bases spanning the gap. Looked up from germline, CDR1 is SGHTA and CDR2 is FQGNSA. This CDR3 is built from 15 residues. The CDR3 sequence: CASSLVAGNTGELFF. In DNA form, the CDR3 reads TGTGCCAGCAGCTTAGTTGCCGGGAACACCGGGGAGCTGTTTTTT.

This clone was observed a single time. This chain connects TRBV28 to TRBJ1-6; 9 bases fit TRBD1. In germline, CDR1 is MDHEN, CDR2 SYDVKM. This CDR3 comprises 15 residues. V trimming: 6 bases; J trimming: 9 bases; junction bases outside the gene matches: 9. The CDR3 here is CASRLIQGASSPLHF. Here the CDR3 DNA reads TGTGCCAGCAGACTGATACAGGGGGCGAGTTCACCCCTCCACTTT.

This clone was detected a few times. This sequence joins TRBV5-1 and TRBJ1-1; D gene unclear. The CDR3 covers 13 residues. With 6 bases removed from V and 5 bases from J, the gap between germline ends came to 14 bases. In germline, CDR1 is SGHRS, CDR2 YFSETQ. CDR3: CASTFEGGTEAFF. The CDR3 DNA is TGCGCCAGCACCTTCGAGGGTGGAACTGAAGCTTTCTTT.

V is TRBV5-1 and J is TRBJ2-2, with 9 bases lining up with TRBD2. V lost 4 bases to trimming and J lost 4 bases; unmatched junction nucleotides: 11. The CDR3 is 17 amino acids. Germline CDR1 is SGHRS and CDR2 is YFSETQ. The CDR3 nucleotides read TGCGCCAGCAGCAAAAGGGCGGGAGGGCGTAGCACCGGGGAGCTGTTTTTT. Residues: CASSKRAGGRSTGELFF.

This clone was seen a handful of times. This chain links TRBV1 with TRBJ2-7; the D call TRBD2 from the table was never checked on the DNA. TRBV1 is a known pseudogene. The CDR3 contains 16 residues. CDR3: CTSSPSISGSTYEQYF. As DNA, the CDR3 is TGCACCAGCAGCCCGAGCATATCCGGGAGCACCTACGAGCAGTACTTC.

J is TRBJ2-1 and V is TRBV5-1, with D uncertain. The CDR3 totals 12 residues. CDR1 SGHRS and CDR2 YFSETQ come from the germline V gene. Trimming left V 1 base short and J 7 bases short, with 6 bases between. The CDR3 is CASSLYLNEQFF. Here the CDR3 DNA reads TGCGCCAGCAGCTTGTACTTGAATGAGCAGTTCTTC.

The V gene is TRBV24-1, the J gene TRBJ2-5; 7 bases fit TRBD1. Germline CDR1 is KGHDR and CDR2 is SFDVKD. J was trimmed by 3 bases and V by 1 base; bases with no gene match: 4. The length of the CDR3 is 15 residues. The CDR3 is CATSDFGRGKETQYF. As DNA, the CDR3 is TGTGCCACCAGTGATTTTGGCAGGGGGAAAGAGACCCAGTACTTC.

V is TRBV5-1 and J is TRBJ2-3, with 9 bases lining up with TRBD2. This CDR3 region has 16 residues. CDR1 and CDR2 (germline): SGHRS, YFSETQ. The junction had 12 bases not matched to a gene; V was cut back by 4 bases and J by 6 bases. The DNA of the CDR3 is TGCGCCAGCAGCGCGGGACTAGCCCGAGGGGGGGATACGCAGTATTTT. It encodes CASSAGLARGGDTQYF.